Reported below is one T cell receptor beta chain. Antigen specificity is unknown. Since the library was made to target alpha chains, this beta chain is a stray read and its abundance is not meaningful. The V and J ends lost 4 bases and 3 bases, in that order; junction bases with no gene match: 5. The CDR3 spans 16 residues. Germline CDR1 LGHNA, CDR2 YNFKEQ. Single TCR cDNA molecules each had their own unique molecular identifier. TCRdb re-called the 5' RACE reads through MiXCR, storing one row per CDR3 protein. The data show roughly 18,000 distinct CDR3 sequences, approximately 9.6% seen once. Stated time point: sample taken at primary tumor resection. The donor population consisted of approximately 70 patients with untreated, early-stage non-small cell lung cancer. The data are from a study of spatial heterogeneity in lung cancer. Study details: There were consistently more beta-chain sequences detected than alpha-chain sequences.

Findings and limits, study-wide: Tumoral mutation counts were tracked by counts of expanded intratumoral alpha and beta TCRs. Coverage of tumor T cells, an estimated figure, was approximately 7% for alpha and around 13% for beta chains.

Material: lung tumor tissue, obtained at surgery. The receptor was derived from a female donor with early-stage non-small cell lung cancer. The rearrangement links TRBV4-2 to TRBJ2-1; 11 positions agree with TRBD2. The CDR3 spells CASSLTGTSGYNEQFF. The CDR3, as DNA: TGTGCCAGCAGCCTTACCGGGACTAGCGGCTACAATGAGCAGTTCTTC.